The 22 T cell receptor beta chains presented below share a single source sample, sequenced in a study of cytomegalovirus exposure and HLA in healthy donors. Both 60 Vbeta primers and 13 Jbeta primers went into the PCR. The method was immunoSEQ multiplex PCR; TCRdb's version includes in-frame clones alone and lacks a portion of them. The sample gives approximately 150,000 clones, 75% to 85% of which show up once; approximately 13% is in the top ten. Sample: PBMCs. The receptors originated from a woman between 50 and 59 years old in good health and CMV-seronegative.

The chain joins TRBV15 to TRBJ2-5; D is ambiguous. Trimming pared 0 bases from V and 3 bases from J, leaving 5 bases between. The CDR3 spans 13 residues. Germline V gene lookup returns CDR1 LNHNV and CDR2 YYDKDF (reference sequence). For the CDR3, the DNA is TGTGCCACCAGCAGAGATCCGGAAGAGACCCAGTACTTC. The encoded protein is CATSRDPEETQYF.

V usage is TRBV10-3 and J usage is TRBJ1-5; perhaps TRBD1 as D (5 bases). This CDR3 is built from 14 residues. In germline, CDR1 is ENHRY, CDR2 SYGVKD. V was clipped by 3 bases and J by 0 bases, with 6 bases between them. The CDR3 nucleotides are TGTGCCATCAGTGACAGGGCTAGCAATCAGCCCCAGCATTTT. Translating gives CAISDRASNQPQHF.

As DNA, the CDR3 is TGTGCCAGCAGCTTACCCCGACAGGTTGGGGGCACTGAAGCTTTCTTT. Translating it yields CASSLPRQVGGTEAFF. This chain uses TRBV7-9 with TRBJ1-1; the D gene is possibly TRBD1 (6 bases). This CDR3 comprises 16 residues. The V and J ends lost 2 bases and 4 bases respectively, with 17 bases between them. Germline lookup yields CDR1 SEHNR and CDR2 FQNEAQ (reference sequence).

The chain is built from TRBV6-5 and TRBJ1-1; 7 bases map to TRBD1. This CDR3 is built from 14 residues. From germline, CDR1 is MNHEY and CDR2 SVGAGI. J lost 4 bases, V lost 6 bases, and 8 bases had no gene match. The CDR3 is CASSGDRERTEAFF. In nucleotides, the CDR3 is TGTGCCAGCAGCGGAGACAGGGAGCGCACTGAAGCTTTCTTT.

The V gene is TRBV15, the J gene TRBJ2-7, with D possibly matching TRBD2 (5 bases). V was clipped by 4 bases and J by 3 bases, with 19 bases between them. The CDR3 runs 16 residues. Germline V gives CDR1 LNHNV, CDR2 YYDKDF (reference sequence). The CDR3 region is CATSTRAPREDYEQYF. CDR3 nucleotide sequence: TGTGCCACCAGCACCCGAGCTCCACGGGAAGACTACGAGCAGTACTTC. The whole variable domain, remainder taken from reference TRBV15 and TRBJ2-7, is DAMVIQNPRYQVTQFGKPVTLSCSQTLNHNVMYWYQQKSSQAPKLLFHYYDKDFNNEADTPDNFQSRRPNTSFCFLDIRSPGLGDTAMYLCATSTRAPREDYEQYFGPGTRLTVT.

The chain combines TRBV19 with TRBJ1-3, with 7 bases identical to TRBD1. The V gene end was trimmed by 5 bases and the J gene end by 2 bases; junction bases not matched to a gene: 9. The CDR3 has 16 amino acids. CDR1 LNHDA and CDR2 SQIVND come from the germline V gene (reference sequence). As DNA, the CDR3 is TGTGCCAGTAGTCTAAGTCCGGGACAGACTGGAAACACCATATATTTT. This encodes CASSLSPGQTGNTIYF.

This chain uses TRBV7-9 with TRBJ1-3; 9 bases agree with TRBD1. Germline lookup yields CDR1 SEHNR and CDR2 FQNEAQ (reference sequence). This CDR3 has 16 residues. The trim removed 4 bases at V and 3 bases at J, leaving 7 bases unmatched. The CDR3: CASSSFLTGGGNTIYF. CDR3 coding DNA: TGTGCCAGCAGCTCGTTCTTGACAGGGGGTGGAAACACCATATATTTT.

This chain uses TRBV28 with TRBJ1-1; 7 nucleotides agree with TRBD1. CDR3 length equals 14 residues. The V gene end was trimmed by 7 bases and the J gene end by 4 bases; junction bases not matched to a gene: 9. The germline V gene has CDR1 MDHEN and CDR2 SYDVKM. The CDR3 loop reads CASKIPGQATEAFF. CDR3 sequence (DNA): TGTGCCAGCAAGATCCCCGGACAGGCCACTGAAGCTTTCTTT.

This chain links TRBV9 with TRBJ1-1; 11 bases are shared with TRBD1. This CDR3 has 15 amino acids. The trim removed 2 bases at V and 5 bases at J, leaving 5 bases unmatched. Germline V lookup: CDR1 SGDLS, CDR2 YYNGEE. DNA for the CDR3: TGTGCCAGCAGCGTCTTGGGACAGGGGGGAACTGAAGCTTTCTTT. Its translation is CASSVLGQGGTEAFF. The whole variable domain, filled in from reference TRBV9 and TRBJ1-1, reads DSGVTQTPKHLITATGQRVTLRCSPRSGDLSVYWYQQSLDQGLQFLIQYYNGEERAKGNILERFSAQQFPDLHSELNLSSLELGDSALYFCASSVLGQGGTEAFFGQGTRLTVV.

This clone was seen a handful of times. The chain links TRBV4-3 to TRBJ1-1, with TRBD1 as a possible D gene (5 bases). CDR1 and CDR2 (germline): LGHNA, YSLEER. CDR3 length: 13 residues. Trimming took 2 bases from V and 1 from J, leaving 5 bases between them. This chain's CDR3 is CASSQTGNTEAFF. In DNA, the CDR3 is TGCGCCAGCAGCCAAACAGGGAACACTGAAGCTTTCTTT.

The rearrangement uses TRBV13 and TRBJ2-7; D is perhaps TRBD1 (6 bases). Trimming cost V 5 bases and J 6 bases, with 14 bases left between them. The length of the CDR3 is 13 residues. Germline V lookup: CDR1 PRHDT, CDR2 FYEKMQ (reference sequence). CDR3 residues: CASSLTQGSEQYF. The CDR3 DNA follows: TGTGCCAGCAGCCTCACACAGGGTTCCGAGCAGTACTTC.

This clone was seen more than once but under ten times. The CDR3 loop is CASSLSSQGVQPQHF. The DNA of the CDR3 is TGTGCCAGCAGCTTATCATCACAGGGAGTTCAGCCCCAGCATTTT. The chain couples TRBV11-2 to TRBJ1-5, with D perhaps matching TRBD1 (6 bases). The CDR3 consists of 15 residues. V gave up 2 bases and J gave up 6 bases, with 14 bases separating them. Per the germline V gene, CDR1 is SGHAT and CDR2 is FQNNGV.

As DNA, the CDR3 is TGTGCCAGTAGTTCGGGAGTTGAAGCTTTCTTT. Encoded protein: CASSSGVEAFF. The chain joins TRBV19 to TRBJ1-1; D uncertain. The CDR3 totals 11 residues. The V gene's germline CDR1 is LNHDA and CDR2 SQIVND (reference sequence). V lost 5 bases, J lost 7 bases, and 8 bases lay in between. Using reference TRBV19 and TRBJ1-1 for the parts outside the CDR3, the full variable domain is DGGITQSPKYLFRKEGQNVTLSCEQNLNHDAMYWYRQDPGQGLRLIYYSQIVNDFQKGDIAEGYSVSREKKESFPLTVTSAQKNPTAFYLCASSSGVEAFFGQGTRLTVV.

This clone appeared a few times. The genes are TRBV6-5 and TRBJ1-1; D is possibly TRBD1 (5 bases). The CDR3 length is 13 residues. Trimming shortened V by 6 bases and J by 6 bases, and 14 bases separated the two germline ends. CDR1 and CDR2 (germline): MNHEY, SVGAGI. The CDR3 nucleotides read TGTGCCAGCAGCCGACGGGGGGTCCCTGAAGCTTTCTTT. Protein: CASSRRGVPEAFF.

The rearrangement joins TRBV2 to TRBJ1-2; TRBD1 matches at 7 bases. Germline V gives CDR1 SNHLY, CDR2 FYNNEI. The trim removed 9 bases at V and 6 bases at J, leaving 10 bases unmatched. The CDR3 runs 13 residues. Written as DNA, the CDR3 is TGTGCCAGTTCGACGACAGGGAGTGATGGCTACACCTTC. This translates into CASSTTGSDGYTF. Combining the CDR3 with reference TRBV2 and TRBJ1-2 gives the whole variable domain EPEVTQTPSHQVTQMGQEVILRCVPISNHLYFYWYRQILGQKVEFLVSFYNNEISEKSEIFDDQFSVERPDGSNFTLKIRSTKLEDSAMYFCASSTTGSDGYTFGSGTRLTVV.

The chain recombines TRBV7-2 with TRBJ2-7, with 10 bases identical to TRBD1. Trimming cost V 7 bases and J 2 bases; bases outside gene matches: 8. Per the germline V gene, CDR1 is SGHTA and CDR2 is FQGNSA. CDR3 length equals 15 residues. CDR3 residues: CASTRGTGEAYEQYF. The CDR3 DNA reads as TGTGCCAGCACCCGAGGGACAGGGGAGGCCTACGAGCAGTACTTC.

This chain links TRBV2 with TRBJ2-5, with no clear D. CDR1 and CDR2 (germline): SNHLY, FYNNEI. Trimming pared 7 bases from V and 5 bases from J, leaving 14 bases between. The CDR3 loop spans 13 amino acids. The CDR3 DNA sequence: TGTGCCAGCACCCCCGACAACGTGGAGACCCAGTACTTC. Translation gives CASTPDNVETQYF. The full variable domain, rest sourced from reference TRBV2 and TRBJ2-5, is EPEVTQTPSHQVTQMGQEVILRCVPISNHLYFYWYRQILGQKVEFLVSFYNNEISEKSEIFDDQFSVERPDGSNFTLKIRSTKLEDSAMYFCASTPDNVETQYFGPGTRLLVL.

As to this clone: The junction shows a germline mismatch at one end, possibly a read error. Other DNA sequences from this sample encode an identical CDR3 as well. V gene TRBV6-5 combines with J gene TRBJ1-2; D may be TRBD1 (6 bases). The CDR3 is 14 residues long. From germline, CDR1 is MNHEY and CDR2 SVGAGI. The CDR3 sequence is CASTLRGTSGGYTF. CDR3 in DNA: TGTGCTAGCACCTTAAGGGGGACCTCGGGTGGCTACACCTTC.

V is TRBV10-3 and J is TRBJ1-5; no firm D call. The CDR3 totals 13 residues. Germline loops: CDR1 ENHRY, CDR2 SYGVKD. Trimming took off 1 base at V and 6 bases at J, with 7 bases between the two ends. CDR3: CAISEYSGQPQHF. CDR3 nucleotide sequence: TGTGCCATCAGTGAGTACTCGGGTCAGCCCCAGCATTTT.

This clone was picked up one time. The gene calls are TRBV19 and TRBJ1-5; D may be TRBD1 (5 bases). The V gene lost 1 base and the J gene lost 7 bases, with 17 bases spanning the gap. CDR3 length equals 16 residues. Germline V gene lookup returns CDR1 LNHDA and CDR2 SQIVND (reference sequence). This CDR3 reads CASSIGTRSGGQPQHF. As DNA, the CDR3 is TGTGCCAGTAGTATAGGTACTCGCTCCGGGGGGCAGCCCCAGCATTTT.

The chain links TRBV28 to TRBJ2-2; possibly TRBD2 for D (5 bases). Trimming shortened V by 5 bases and J by 5 bases, and 15 bases separated the two germline ends. The CDR3 runs to 15 residues. Germline CDR1 reads MDHEN; CDR2 reads SYDVKM. The CDR3 reads CASSRGSPGTGELFF. CDR3 sequence (DNA): TGTGCCAGCAGTCGGGGTTCTCCGGGGACCGGGGAGCTGTTTTTT.

V and J are TRBV10-1 and TRBJ2-1; TRBD2 might be the D (6 bases). V lost 2 bases and J 3 bases, leaving 8 bases between the germline ends. CDR3 length equals 14 residues. CDR1 and CDR2 (germline): WNHNN, SYGVQD (reference sequence). CDR3 amino acids: CASSEGDFYNEQFF. CDR3 nucleotides: TGCGCCAGCAGTGAGGGGGACTTCTACAATGAGCAGTTCTTC.